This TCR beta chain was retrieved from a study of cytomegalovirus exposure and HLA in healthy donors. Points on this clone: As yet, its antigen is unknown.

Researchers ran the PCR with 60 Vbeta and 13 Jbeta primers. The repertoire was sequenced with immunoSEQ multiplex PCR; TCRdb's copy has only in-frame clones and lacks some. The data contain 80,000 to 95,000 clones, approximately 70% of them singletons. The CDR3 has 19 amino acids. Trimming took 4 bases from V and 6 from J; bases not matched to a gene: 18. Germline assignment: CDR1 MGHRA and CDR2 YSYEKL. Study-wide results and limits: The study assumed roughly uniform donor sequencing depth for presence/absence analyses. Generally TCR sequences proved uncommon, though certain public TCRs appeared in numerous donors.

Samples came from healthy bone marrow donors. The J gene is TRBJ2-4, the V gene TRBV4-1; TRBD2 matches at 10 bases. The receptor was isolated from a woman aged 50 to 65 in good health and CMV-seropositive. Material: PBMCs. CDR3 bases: TGCGCCAGCAGCCCACCCCCGGGACTAGCGTCCCTTACTCCAAACATTCAGTACTTC. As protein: CASSPPPGLASLTPNIQYF.